Presented here are 20 T cell receptor beta chains from one specimen sequenced in a study of cytomegalovirus exposure and HLA in healthy donors. PCR used 60 Vbeta primers and 13 Jbeta primers. Only in-frame clones appear in the TCRdb table, and some are missing; sequencing was by immunoSEQ multiplex PCR. The sample has roughly 230,000 clones, around 90% seen once. What was sequenced was PBMCs. Receptors were obtained from a girl under 10 years old in good health and CMV-seronegative.

The chain uses TRBV5-6 and TRBJ2-1; perhaps TRBD2 as D (5 bases). The length of the CDR3 is 16 residues. V lost 0 bases to trimming and J lost 2 bases, with 12 bases between them. Germline CDR1 reads SGHDT; CDR2 reads YYEEEE. The CDR3 DNA is TGTGCCAGCAGCTTGGGGAGAGGGTCAACCTACAATGAGCAGTTCTTC. This sequence encodes CASSLGRGSTYNEQFF.

The chain links TRBV30 to TRBJ1-6; D is ambiguous. CDR1 is GTSNPN and CDR2 is SVGIG in the germline V gene (reference sequence). This CDR3 has 13 residues. Trimming cost V 0 bases and J 6 bases, with 6 bases left between them. The CDR3: CAWSVGVNSPLHF. CDR3 DNA: TGTGCCTGGAGTGTAGGAGTTAATTCACCCCTCCACTTT.

V and J are TRBV5-4 and TRBJ2-1; TRBD2 aligns across 16 bases. V lost 9 bases, J lost 8 bases, and 5 bases stayed unmatched. Germline V gene lookup returns CDR1 SGHNT and CDR2 YYREEE (reference sequence). There are 14 residues in the CDR3. CDR3 in DNA: TGTGCCATGGGACTAGCGGGAGGGAACGATGAGCAGTTCTTC. Its protein product is CAMGLAGGNDEQFF. The full variable domain, its missing parts supplied by reference TRBV5-4 and TRBJ2-1, is ETGVTQSPTHLIKTRGQQVTLRCSSQSGHNTVSWYQQALGQGPQFIFQYYREEENGRGNFPPRFSGLQFPNYSSELNVNALELDDSALYLCAMGLAGGNDEQFFGPGTRLTVL.

The J gene is TRBJ1-1, the V gene TRBV28; 11 nucleotides align to TRBD1. V was pared by 6 bases and J by 2 bases, with 2 bases of the junction left unmatched. This CDR3 contains 14 residues. Germline CDR1 is MDHEN and CDR2 is SYDVKM. CDR3 sequence reads: CASRGTGGNTEAFF. The CDR3 coding sequence is TGTGCCAGCAGGGGGACAGGGGGTAACACTGAAGCTTTCTTT. Full variable domain (remainder filled in from reference TRBV28 and TRBJ1-1): DVKVTQSSRYLVKRTGEKVFLECVQDMDHENMFWYRQDPGLGLRLIYFSYDVKMKEKGDIPEGYSVSREKKERFSLILESASTNQTSMYLCASRGTGGNTEAFFGQGTRLTVV.

The rearrangement joins TRBV9 to TRBJ2-3; a weak D match, TRBD1 (6 bases). The germline V gene has CDR1 SGDLS and CDR2 YYNGEE. Trimming left V 6 bases short and J 6 bases short, with 11 bases between. The CDR3 is 12 amino acids. CDR3 protein: CASTPTGDTQYF. For the CDR3, the DNA is TGTGCCAGCACCCCCACAGGGGATACGCAGTATTTT.

The gene calls are TRBV30 and TRBJ2-1; 7 bases map to TRBD1. From germline, CDR1 is GTSNPN and CDR2 SVGIG (reference sequence). V gave up 1 base and J gave up 10 bases; unmatched junction bases: 1. This CDR3 is 11 amino acids long. The CDR3 spells CAWSETGEQFF. CDR3 DNA sequence: TGTGCCTGGAGTGAGACAGGGGAGCAGTTCTTC.

This clone has more than one count but fewer than ten. V usage is TRBV5-6 and J usage is TRBJ2-2, with a tentative D call TRBD2 (6 bases). The CDR3 is made up of 16 amino acids. V lost 3 bases and J 5 bases, leaving 17 bases between the germline ends. Germline values: CDR1 SGHDT, CDR2 YYEEEE. CDR3 in amino acids: CASSYDRESITGELFF. CDR3 nucleotides: TGTGCCAGCAGCTACGACCGGGAGAGTATAACCGGGGAGCTGTTTTTT.

The chain has TRBV6-1 and TRBJ2-7; D unclear. The CDR3 covers 11 residues. CDR1 MNHNS and CDR2 SASEGT come from the germline V gene. The ends were cut back, 7 bases at V and 6 bases at J, with 10 bases in the middle. The DNA for the CDR3 is TGTGCCAGCAATGTTATTCCCGAGCAGTACTTC. This gives the protein CASNVIPEQYF.

This rearrangement joins TRBV2 to TRBJ2-7; 15 nucleotides match TRBD2. This CDR3 is 15 amino acids long. The V gene's germline CDR1 is SNHLY and CDR2 FYNNEI. V was pared by 4 bases and J by 3 bases, with 1 base of the junction left unmatched. This chain's CDR3 is CASSGGLAGGYEQYF. CDR3 bases: TGTGCCAGCAGTGGGGGACTAGCGGGGGGCTACGAGCAGTACTTC. Full variable domain (remainder filled in from reference TRBV2 and TRBJ2-7): EPEVTQTPSHQVTQMGQEVILRCVPISNHLYFYWYRQILGQKVEFLVSFYNNEISEKSEIFDDQFSVERPDGSNFTLKIRSTKLEDSAMYFCASSGGLAGGYEQYFGPGTRLTVT.

The V and J genes are TRBV11-2 and TRBJ1-2; 7 nucleotides align to TRBD1. CDR1 is SGHAT, CDR2 FQNNGV, per germline. With 2 bases clipped from V and 6 bases from J, the junction kept 0 bases outside the gene matches. The CDR3 extends over 12 amino acids. CDR3 sequence (DNA): TGTGCCAGCAGCTTACAGGGGGATGGCTACACCTTC. Translated: CASSLQGDGYTF.

This clone was counted between two and nine times. The rearrangement links TRBV5-6 to TRBJ1-1, with 7 nucleotides matching TRBD1. The CDR3 sequence is 14 residues long. From germline, CDR1 is SGHDT and CDR2 YYEEEE. Unmatched junction bases numbered 7, after V lost 8 bases and J lost 0 bases. The CDR3 bases are TGTGCCAGTTACAGGGGCAGGATGAACACTGAAGCTTTCTTT. This translates into CASYRGRMNTEAFF. The full variable domain, in which reference TRBV5-6 and TRBJ1-1 provide the parts outside the CDR3, is DAGVTQSPTHLIKTRGQQVTLRCSPKSGHDTVSWYQQALGQGPQFIFQYYEEEERQRGNFPDRFSGHQFPNYSSELNVNALLLGDSALYLCASYRGRMNTEAFFGQGTRLTVV.

V usage is TRBV6-1 and J usage is TRBJ2-7, with unresolved D. CDR3 size: 11 residues. CDR1 and CDR2 (germline): MNHNS, SASEGT. V gave up 8 bases and J gave up 3 bases, with 8 bases separating them. The chain's CDR3 is CASEAVYEQYF. CDR3 coding DNA: TGTGCCAGCGAGGCAGTCTACGAGCAGTACTTC.

J is TRBJ2-3 and V is TRBV19; TRBD1 matches at 8 bases. The trim removed 5 bases at V and 4 bases at J, leaving 8 bases unmatched. Germline loops: CDR1 LNHDA, CDR2 SQIVND (reference sequence). CDR3 length: 15 residues. Here the CDR3 reads CASSPGTGGSDTQYF. DNA of the CDR3: TGTGCCAGTAGTCCGGGAACAGGGGGGTCAGATACGCAGTATTTT.

This sequence joins TRBV10-2 and TRBJ2-5; 9 bases are shared with TRBD2. The CDR3 is made up of 14 amino acids. Looked up from germline, CDR1 is WSHSY and CDR2 is SAAADI. The J segment lost 2 bases and the V segment lost 4 bases, leaving 2 bases of the junction unmatched. The CDR3 protein is CASSGLAGQETQYF. The DNA of the CDR3 is TGCGCCAGCAGTGGTCTAGCGGGACAAGAGACCCAGTACTTC.

The genes are TRBV20-1 and TRBJ2-5; a possible D gene is TRBD1 (5 bases). Germline-derived CDR1 and CDR2 are DFQATT and SNEGSKA (reference sequence). The CDR3 spans 11 residues. Trimming cost V 7 bases and J 1 base, with 7 bases left between them. Written as DNA, the CDR3 is TGCAGTGTTGACAGCCAAGAGACCCAGTACTTC. Its protein is CSVDSQETQYF.

The chain employs TRBV6-5 and TRBJ1-5; D is unclear. The CDR3 covers 13 residues. Per the germline V gene, CDR1 is MNHEY and CDR2 is SVGAGI. With 5 bases removed from V and 3 bases from J, the gap between germline ends came to 8 bases. CDR3 bases: TGTGCCAGCAGTCTGACACCCAATCAGCCCCAGCATTTT. Protein: CASSLTPNQPQHF.

The chain uses TRBV15 and TRBJ2-5; possibly TRBD1 for D (6 bases). Germline loops: CDR1 LNHNV, CDR2 YYDKDF (reference sequence). V was cut by 9 bases and J by 0 bases, with 20 bases left in between. The length of the CDR3 is 16 residues. CDR3 loop: CATGASTGLNQETQYF. In DNA, the CDR3 is TGTGCCACAGGGGCTTCGACAGGACTGAACCAAGAGACCCAGTACTTC.

The rearrangement links TRBV6-5 to TRBJ1-5; TRBD1 matches at 7 bases. CDR1 MNHEY and CDR2 SVGAGI come from the germline V gene. The CDR3 loop spans 14 amino acids. V lost 6 bases, J lost 0 bases, and 2 bases stayed unmatched. This CDR3 is CASRGTVSNQPQHF. In nucleotides, the CDR3 is TGTGCCAGCAGGGGGACAGTTAGCAATCAGCCCCAGCATTTT.

The chain uses TRBV5-1 and TRBJ2-3; 7 bases align to TRBD2. Germline trimming cut 4 bases from V and 0 bases from J; bases unmatched to any gene: 8. Germline V CDR1 and CDR2: SGHRS, YFSETQ. This CDR3 is 16 amino acids long. This CDR3 reads CASSEGTISSTDTQYF. The CDR3, as DNA: TGCGCCAGCAGCGAAGGGACTATTTCTAGCACAGATACGCAGTATTTT.

The V and J genes are TRBV4-1 and TRBJ1-6; no clear D. CDR1 is MGHRA, CDR2 YSYEKL, per germline. The CDR3 extends over 14 amino acids. Trimming took off 0 bases at V and 14 bases at J, with 14 bases between the two ends. The CDR3 reads CASSQDGLQAALHF. The CDR3 DNA reads as TGCGCCAGCAGCCAAGATGGGCTCCAGGCAGCCCTCCACTTT.